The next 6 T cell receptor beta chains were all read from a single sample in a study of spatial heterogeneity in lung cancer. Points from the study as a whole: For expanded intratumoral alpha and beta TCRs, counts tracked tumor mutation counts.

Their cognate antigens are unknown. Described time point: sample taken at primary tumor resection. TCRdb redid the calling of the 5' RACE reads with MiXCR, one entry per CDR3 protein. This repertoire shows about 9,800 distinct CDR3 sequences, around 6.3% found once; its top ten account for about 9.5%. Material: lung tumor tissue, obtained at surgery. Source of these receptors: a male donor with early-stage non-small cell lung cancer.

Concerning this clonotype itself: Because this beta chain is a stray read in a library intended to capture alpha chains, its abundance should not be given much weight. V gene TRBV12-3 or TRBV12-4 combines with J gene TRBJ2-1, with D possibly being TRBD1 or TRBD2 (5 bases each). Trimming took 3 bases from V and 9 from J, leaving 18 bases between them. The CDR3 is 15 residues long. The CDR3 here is CASSFRSSGAAEQFF. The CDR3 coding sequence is TGTGCCAGCAGTTTCAGGTCCTCCGGGGCGGCTGAGCAGTTCTTC.

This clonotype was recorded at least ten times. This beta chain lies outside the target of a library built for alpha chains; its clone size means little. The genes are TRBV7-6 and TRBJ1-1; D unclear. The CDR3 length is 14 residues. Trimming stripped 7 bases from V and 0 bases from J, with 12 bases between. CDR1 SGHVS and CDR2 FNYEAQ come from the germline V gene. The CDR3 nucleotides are TGTGCCAGCACCCTTAGTGCGGTGAACACTGAAGCTTTCTTT. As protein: CASTLSAVNTEAFF.

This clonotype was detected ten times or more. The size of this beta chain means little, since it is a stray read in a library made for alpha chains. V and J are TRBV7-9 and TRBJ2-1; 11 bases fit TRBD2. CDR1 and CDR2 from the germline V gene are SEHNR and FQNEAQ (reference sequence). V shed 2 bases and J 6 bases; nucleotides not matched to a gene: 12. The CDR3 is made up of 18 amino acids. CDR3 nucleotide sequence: TGTGCCAGCAGCTTACTCTCTAGCGGGAGGCCCCTTGGCAATGAGCAGTTCTTC. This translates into CASSLLSSGRPLGNEQFF.

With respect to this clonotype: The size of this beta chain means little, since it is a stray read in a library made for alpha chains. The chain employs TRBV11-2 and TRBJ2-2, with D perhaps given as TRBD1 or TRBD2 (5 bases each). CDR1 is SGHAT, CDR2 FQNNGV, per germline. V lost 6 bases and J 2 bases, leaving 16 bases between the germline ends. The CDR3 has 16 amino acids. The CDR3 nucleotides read TGTGCCAGCAGAAAGCGCCGGGACGGTAACACCGGGGAGCTGTTTTTT. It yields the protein CASRKRRDGNTGELFF.

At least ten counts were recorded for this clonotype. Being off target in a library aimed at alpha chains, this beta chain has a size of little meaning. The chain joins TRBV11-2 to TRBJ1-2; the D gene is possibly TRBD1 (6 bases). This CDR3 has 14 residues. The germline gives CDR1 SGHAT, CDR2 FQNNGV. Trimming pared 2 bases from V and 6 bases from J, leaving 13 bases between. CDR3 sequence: CASSLTNRVDGYTF. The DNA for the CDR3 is TGTGCCAGCAGCTTAACGAACAGGGTGGATGGCTACACCTTC.

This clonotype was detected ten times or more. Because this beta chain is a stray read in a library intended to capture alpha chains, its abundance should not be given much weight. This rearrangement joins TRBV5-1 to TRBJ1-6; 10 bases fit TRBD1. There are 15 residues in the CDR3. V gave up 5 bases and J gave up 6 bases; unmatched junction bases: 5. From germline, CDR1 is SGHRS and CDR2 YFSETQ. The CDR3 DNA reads TGCGCCAGCAGGGCCGGGACAGGGGCTAATTCACCCCTCCACTTT. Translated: CASRAGTGANSPLHF.